These 15 T cell receptor beta chains were all obtained from the same sample, sequenced in a study of CD8+ T cells in alopecia areata. cDNA serving as the sequencing template came from extracted, reverse transcribed RNA. Clones were read by immunoSEQ multiplex PCR, and TCRdb kept only the in-frame ones, dropping some. Counted here are 150,000 to 200,000 clones, around 50% occurring once; the ten biggest clones make up about 14%. The sample here was CD4+ T cells sorted from blood, taken at week 0. The origin of the receptors is a human donor with alopecia areata.

The V gene is TRBV29-1, the J gene TRBJ2-3, with a weak D call TRBD2 (6 bases). Trimming left V 3 bases short and J 1 base short, with 8 bases between. The germline CDR1 and CDR2 sequences are SQVTM and ANQGSEA. The CDR3 has 13 residues. Here the CDR3 reads CSVEASGTDTQYF. In DNA form, the CDR3 reads TGCAGCGTTGAGGCTAGCGGCACAGATACGCAGTATTTT.

CDR3 DNA: TGTGCCAGCAGCGATCGGGGGGATACGCAGTATTTT. It translates to CASSDRGDTQYF. The chain has TRBV9 and TRBJ2-3; perhaps TRBD2 as D (6 bases). The CDR3 consists of 12 residues. CDR1 is SGDLS, CDR2 YYNGEE, per germline. Trimming shortened V by 3 bases and J by 6 bases, and 8 bases separated the two germline ends.

This clone appeared a few times. V is TRBV29-1 and J is TRBJ2-3, with D maybe TRBD2 (6 bases). In germline, CDR1 is SQVTM, CDR2 ANQGSEA. The CDR3 extends over 15 amino acids. V lost 6 bases and J lost 4, with 20 bases in between. CDR3 sequence reads: CSVASLLALPDTQYF. The CDR3, as DNA: TGCAGCGTCGCCAGCCTACTAGCCTTGCCAGATACGCAGTATTTT.

This clone was counted once. Other DNA sequences in the same sample also yield this CDR3. This chain uses TRBV6-5 with TRBJ2-5; tentatively, D is TRBD1 or TRBD2 (6 bases each). With 2 bases removed from V and 5 bases from J, the gap between germline ends came to 9 bases. This CDR3 comprises 13 residues. Germline CDR1 reads MNHEY; CDR2 reads SVGAGI. The CDR3 nucleotides read TGTGCCAGCAGTTACCGGGGGCGCGAGACCCAGTACTTC. Amino acids: CASSYRGRETQYF.

This clone occurred once. V is TRBV5-6 and J is TRBJ1-1; D gene unclear. V lost 0 bases and J 4 bases, leaving 13 bases between the germline ends. Germline V lookup: CDR1 SGHDT, CDR2 YYEEEE. This CDR3 contains 15 residues. CDR3: CASSLVETRGTEAFF. In DNA, the CDR3 is TGTGCCAGCAGCTTGGTTGAAACCCGTGGCACTGAAGCTTTCTTT.

The rearrangement links TRBV7-9 to TRBJ1-1; D ambiguous. Germline assignment: CDR1 SEHNR and CDR2 FQNEAQ (reference sequence). Trimming took off 5 bases at V and 2 bases at J, with 12 bases between the two ends. The CDR3 totals 14 residues. The DNA for the CDR3 is TGTGCCAGCAGCAAATTGTCCGCAAACACTGAAGCTTTCTTT. Protein product: CASSKLSANTEAFF. Full variable domain (remainder filled in from reference TRBV7-9 and TRBJ1-1): DTGVSQNPRHKITKRGQNVTFRCDPISEHNRLYWYRQTLGQGPEFLTYFQNEAQLEKSRLLSDRFSAERPKGSFSTLEIQRTEQGDSAMYLCASSKLSANTEAFFGQGTRLTVV.

The CDR3 reads CASSKTGLGYEQYF. CDR3 nucleotides: TGTGCCAGCAGTAAGACAGGGTTGGGGTACGAGCAGTACTTC. The V call is TRBV27, the J call TRBJ2-7, with 7 bases matching TRBD1. CDR3 length: 14 amino acids. V gave up 5 bases and J gave up 4 bases; unmatched junction bases: 8. CDR1 MNHEY and CDR2 SMNVEV come from the germline V gene (reference sequence).

This clone was observed a single time. This chain uses TRBV30 with TRBJ2-3, with TRBD2 matching 7 bases. The ends lost 2 bases at V and 5 bases at J; junction bases unmatched: 4. CDR3 size: 13 residues. CDR1 GTSNPN and CDR2 SVGIG come from the germline V gene (reference sequence). This chain's CDR3 is CAWSILAEDTQYF. In nucleotides, the CDR3 is TGTGCCTGGAGTATCCTAGCGGAAGATACGCAGTATTTT.

Concerning this clone itself: Additional DNA sequences in this sample encode the identical CDR3. The chain combines TRBV29-1 with TRBJ2-4; D call uncertain. The CDR3 is 13 residues long. Germline-derived CDR1 and CDR2 are SQVTM and ANQGSEA. Trimming took 1 base from V and 1 from J, leaving 5 bases between them. The CDR3 spells CSVEGRAKNIQYF. The DNA of the CDR3 is TGCAGCGTTGAAGGCAGGGCCAAAAACATTCAGTACTTC. The full variable domain, its missing parts supplied by reference TRBV29-1 and TRBJ2-4, is SAVISQKPSRDICQRGTSLTIQCQVDSQVTMMFWYRQQPGQSLTLIATANQGSEATYESGFVIDKFPISRPNLTFSTLTVSNMSPEDSSIYLCSVEGRAKNIQYFGAGTRLSVL.

The rearrangement links TRBV7-9 to TRBJ2-7; no clear D. This CDR3 is built from 13 residues. Trimming removed 5 bases from V and 1 base from J, with 9 bases in between. Germline-derived CDR1 and CDR2 are SEHNR and FQNEAQ (reference sequence). DNA of the CDR3: TGTGCCAGCAGCCGAGGCAAATCCTACGAGCAGTACTTC. This gives the protein CASSRGKSYEQYF. The variable domain in full, with the rest retrieved from reference TRBV7-9 and TRBJ2-7, is DTGVSQNPRHKITKRGQNVTFRCDPISEHNRLYWYRQTLGQGPEFLTYFQNEAQLEKSRLLSDRFSAERPKGSFSTLEIQRTEQGDSAMYLCASSRGKSYEQYFGPGTRLTVT.

This clone has a handful of counts. The chain is built from TRBV6-6 and TRBJ2-4; TRBD2 might be the D (7 bases). This CDR3 comprises 15 residues. Trimming removed 5 bases at V and 9 bases at J, with 20 bases between. Germline CDR1 reads MNHNY; CDR2 reads SVGAGI (reference sequence). CDR3 region: CASSPGVRGGGIQYF. The CDR3 region has the DNA TGTGCCAGCAGTCCCGGAGTAAGGGGGGGAGGCATTCAGTACTTC.

The rearrangement uses TRBV5-1 and TRBJ1-2; D gene ambiguous. This CDR3 comprises 14 residues. V lost 0 bases to trimming and J lost 3 bases, with 9 bases between them. The germline CDR1 and CDR2 sequences are SGHRS and YFSETQ. The CDR3 sequence is CASSLDRTDYGYTF. Written as DNA, the CDR3 is TGCGCCAGCAGCTTGGACAGAACAGACTATGGCTACACCTTC.

The chain employs TRBV11-3 and TRBJ2-5; the D is unclear. CDR1 is SGHNT and CDR2 is YENEEA in the germline V gene. V lost 5 bases, J lost 5 bases, and 6 bases lay in between. The CDR3 has 11 residues. This CDR3 is CASSLMETQYF. The CDR3 DNA follows: TGTGCCAGCAGCCTCATGGAGACCCAGTACTTC.

The CDR3 is CAWSQARHSSGNTIYF. The CDR3 DNA reads as TGTGCCTGGAGCCAAGCCCGGCACAGCTCTGGAAACACCATATATTTT. The J gene is TRBJ1-3, the V gene TRBV30; D is unresolved. Deletions cut 3 bases from V and 0 bases from J, with 15 bases between. CDR1 and CDR2 (germline): GTSNPN, SVGIG (reference sequence). This CDR3 contains 16 residues.

The V call is TRBV14, the J call TRBJ2-1; D call uncertain. Germline values: CDR1 SGHDN, CDR2 FVKESK. The CDR3 length is 13 residues. Trimming stripped 2 bases from V and 2 bases from J, with 4 bases between. CDR3 in DNA: TGTGCCAGCAGCCAACGGCCCTACAATGAGCAGTTCTTC. Translating gives CASSQRPYNEQFF.